The present T cell receptor beta chain was sequenced within a study of HIV-infected patients and healthy controls. MiXCR was run by TCRdb on the 5' RACE reads, yielding one entry per CDR3 protein. In the table there are tens of thousands of distinct CDR3 sequences, about a sixth of which are singletons. Trimming removed 3 bases at V and 0 bases at J, with 13 bases between. The germline V gene encodes CDR1 SGDLS and CDR2 YYNGEE. This CDR3 has 16 residues. The sequencing input was CD4+ T cells from blood. This receptor was taken from a human donor in good health. The chain recombines TRBV9 with TRBJ1-3, with D maybe TRBD1 (6 bases). The CDR3 DNA reads as TGTGCCAGCAGCGGGGTGGGGGCAAGCTCTGGAAACACCATATATTTT. Residues: CASSGVGASSGNTIYF. The whole variable domain, filled in from reference TRBV9 and TRBJ1-3, reads DSGVTQTPKHLITATGQRVTLRCSPRSGDLSVYWYQQSLDQGLQFLIQYYNGEERAKGNILERFSAQQFPDLHSELNLSSLELGDSALYFCASSGVGASSGNTIYFGEGSWLTVV.